This T cell receptor (beta chain) stems from a study of blood T cell repertoires in COVID-19. Study-wide background: Samples came from the United States, Italy and Spain, spanning acute and convalescent COVID-19. T cells, B-cell-depleted T cells, or PBMCs supplied cDNA or gDNA.

In germline, CDR1 is MNHEY, CDR2 SVGEGT. J gave up 9 bases and V 4 bases, and 10 bases lay outside the gene matches. The CDR3 length is 15 residues. In the source study's methods: It was from reference gene primer amplification that nucleated cell counts were estimated. The table came from immunoSEQ multiplex PCR; TCRdb's copy has only in-frame clones and leaves some out. V and J calls and clone size are as listed in that table; D and trimming were resolved from the DNA. The top ten clones hold about a quarter of a sample with 88,000 or so clones, around 79% of them seen once. The genes are TRBV6-2 or TRBV6-3 and TRBJ2-1; 9 nucleotides line up with TRBD2. The sequenced material came from peripheral blood. The receptor comes from a human donor in a cohort sampled during active COVID-19. In nucleotides, the CDR3 is TGTGCCAGCAGTTTACTCGTAGCGGGAGAAGGTGAGCAGTTCTTC. It is translated as CASSLLVAGEGEQFF.